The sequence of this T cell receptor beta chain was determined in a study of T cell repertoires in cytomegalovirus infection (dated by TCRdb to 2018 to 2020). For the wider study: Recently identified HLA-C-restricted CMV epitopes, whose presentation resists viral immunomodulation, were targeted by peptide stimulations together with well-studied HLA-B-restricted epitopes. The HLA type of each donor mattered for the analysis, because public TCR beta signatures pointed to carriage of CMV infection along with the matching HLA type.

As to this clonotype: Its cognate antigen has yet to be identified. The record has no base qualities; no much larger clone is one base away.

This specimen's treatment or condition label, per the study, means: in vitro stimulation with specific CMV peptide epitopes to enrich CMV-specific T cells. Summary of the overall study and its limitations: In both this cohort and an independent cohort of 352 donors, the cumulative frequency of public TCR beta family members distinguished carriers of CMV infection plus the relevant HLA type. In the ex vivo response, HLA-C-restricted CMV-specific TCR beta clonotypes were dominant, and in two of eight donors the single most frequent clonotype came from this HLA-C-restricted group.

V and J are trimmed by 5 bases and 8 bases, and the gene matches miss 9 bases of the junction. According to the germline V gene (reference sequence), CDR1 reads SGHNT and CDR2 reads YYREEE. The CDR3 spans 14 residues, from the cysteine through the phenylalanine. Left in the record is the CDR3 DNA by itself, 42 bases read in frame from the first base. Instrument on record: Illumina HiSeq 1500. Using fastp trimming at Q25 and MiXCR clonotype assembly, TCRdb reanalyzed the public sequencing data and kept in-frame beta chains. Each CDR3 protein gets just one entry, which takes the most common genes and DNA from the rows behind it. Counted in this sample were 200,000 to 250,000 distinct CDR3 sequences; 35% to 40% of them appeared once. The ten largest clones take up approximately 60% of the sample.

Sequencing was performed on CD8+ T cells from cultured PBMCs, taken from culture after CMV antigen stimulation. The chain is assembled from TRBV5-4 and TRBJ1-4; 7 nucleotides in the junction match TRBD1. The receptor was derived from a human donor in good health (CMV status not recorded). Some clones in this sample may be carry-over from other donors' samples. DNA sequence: TGTGCCAGCAGTTCGACAGGGATTAAAGAAAAACTGTTTTTT. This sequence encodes CASSSTGIKEKLFF.